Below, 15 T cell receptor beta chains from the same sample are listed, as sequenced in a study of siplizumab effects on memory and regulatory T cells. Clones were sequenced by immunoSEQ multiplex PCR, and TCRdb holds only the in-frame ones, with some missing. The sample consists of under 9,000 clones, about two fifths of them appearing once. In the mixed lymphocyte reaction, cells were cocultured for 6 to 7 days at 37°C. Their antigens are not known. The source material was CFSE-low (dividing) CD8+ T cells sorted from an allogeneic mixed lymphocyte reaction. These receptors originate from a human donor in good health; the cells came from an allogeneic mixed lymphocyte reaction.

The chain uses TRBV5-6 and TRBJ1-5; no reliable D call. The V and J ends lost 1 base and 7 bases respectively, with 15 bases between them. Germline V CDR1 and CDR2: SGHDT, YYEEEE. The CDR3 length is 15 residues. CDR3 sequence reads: CASSLTTASYQPQHF. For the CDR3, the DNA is TGTGCCAGCAGCTTGACTACAGCGAGTTACCAGCCCCAGCATTTT.

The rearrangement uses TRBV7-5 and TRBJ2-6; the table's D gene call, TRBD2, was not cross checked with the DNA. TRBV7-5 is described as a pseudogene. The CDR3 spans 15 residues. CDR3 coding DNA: TGTGCCAGAACGACTAGACAAAGTCGGGCCAACGTCCTGACTTTC. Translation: CARTTRQSRANVLTF.

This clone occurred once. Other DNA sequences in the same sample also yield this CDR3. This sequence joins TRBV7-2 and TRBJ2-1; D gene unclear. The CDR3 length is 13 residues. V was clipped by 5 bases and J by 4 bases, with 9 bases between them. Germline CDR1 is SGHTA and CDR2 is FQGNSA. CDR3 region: CASSLGFYNEQFF. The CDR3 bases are TGTGCCAGCAGCCTAGGCTTTTACAATGAGCAGTTCTTC.

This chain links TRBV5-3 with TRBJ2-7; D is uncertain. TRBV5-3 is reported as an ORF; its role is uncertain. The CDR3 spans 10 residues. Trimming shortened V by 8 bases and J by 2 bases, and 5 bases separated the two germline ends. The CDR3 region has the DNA TGTGCCAGCAAACCCTACGAGCAGTACTTC. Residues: CASKPYEQYF.

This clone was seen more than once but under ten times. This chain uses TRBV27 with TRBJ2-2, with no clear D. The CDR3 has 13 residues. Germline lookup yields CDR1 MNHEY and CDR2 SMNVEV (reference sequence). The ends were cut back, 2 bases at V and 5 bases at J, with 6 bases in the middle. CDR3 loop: CASSLGETGELFF. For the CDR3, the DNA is TGTGCCAGCAGTTTAGGAGAAACCGGGGAGCTGTTTTTT.

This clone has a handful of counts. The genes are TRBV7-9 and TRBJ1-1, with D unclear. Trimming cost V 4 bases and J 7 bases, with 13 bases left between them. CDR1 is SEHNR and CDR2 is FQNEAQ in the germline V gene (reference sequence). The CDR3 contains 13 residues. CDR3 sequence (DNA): TGTGCCAGCAGCTCCGGACCGTATCTTGAAGCTTTCTTT. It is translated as CASSSGPYLEAFF.

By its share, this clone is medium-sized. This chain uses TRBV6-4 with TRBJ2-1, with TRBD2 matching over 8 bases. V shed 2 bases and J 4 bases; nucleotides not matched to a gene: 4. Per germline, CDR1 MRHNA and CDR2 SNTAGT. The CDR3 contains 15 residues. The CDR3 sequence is CASSDLAGGYNEQFF. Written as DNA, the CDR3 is TGTGCCAGCAGTGACCTGGCGGGAGGATACAATGAGCAGTTCTTC.

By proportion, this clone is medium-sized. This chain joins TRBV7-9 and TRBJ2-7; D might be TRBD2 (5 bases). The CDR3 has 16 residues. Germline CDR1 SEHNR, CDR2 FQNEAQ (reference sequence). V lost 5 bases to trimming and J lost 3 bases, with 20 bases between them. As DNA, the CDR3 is TGTGCCAGCAGCGAAGGAACGGACGGTGACTACTACGAGCAGTACTTC. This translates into CASSEGTDGDYYEQYF. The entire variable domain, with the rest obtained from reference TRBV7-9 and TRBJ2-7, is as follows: DTGVSQNPRHKITKRGQNVTFRCDPISEHNRLYWYRQTLGQGPEFLTYFQNEAQLEKSRLLSDRFSAERPKGSFSTLEIQRTEQGDSAMYLCASSEGTDGDYYEQYFGPGTRLTVT.

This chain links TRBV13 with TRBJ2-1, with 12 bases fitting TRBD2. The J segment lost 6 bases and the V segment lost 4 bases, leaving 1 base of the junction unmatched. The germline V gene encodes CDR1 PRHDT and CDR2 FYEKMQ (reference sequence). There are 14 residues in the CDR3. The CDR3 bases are TGTGCCAGCAGCTCGGGACTAGCGGGCAATGAGCAGTTCTTC. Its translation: CASSSGLAGNEQFF.

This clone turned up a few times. The CDR3 here is CASLGAYEQYF. In nucleotides, the CDR3 is TGTGCCAGCTTGGGGGCCTACGAGCAGTACTTC. The rearrangement joins TRBV6-1 to TRBJ2-7; D is possibly TRBD1 or TRBD2 (5 bases each). The CDR3 is 11 amino acids. CDR1 and CDR2 (germline): MNHNS, SASEGT. Trimming took off 8 bases at V and 2 bases at J, with 7 bases between the two ends.

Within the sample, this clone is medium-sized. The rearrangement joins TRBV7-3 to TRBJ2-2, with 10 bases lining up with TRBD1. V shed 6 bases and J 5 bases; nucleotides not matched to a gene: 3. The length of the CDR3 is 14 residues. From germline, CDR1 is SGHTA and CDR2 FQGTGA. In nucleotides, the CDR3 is TGTGCCAGCAGGGGACAGGGGACGACCGGGGAGCTGTTTTTT. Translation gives CASRGQGTTGELFF.

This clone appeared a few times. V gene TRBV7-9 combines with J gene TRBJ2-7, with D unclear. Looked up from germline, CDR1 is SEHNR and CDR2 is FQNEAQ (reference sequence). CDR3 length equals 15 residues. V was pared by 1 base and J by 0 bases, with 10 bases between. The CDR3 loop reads CASSLEAKYSYEQYF. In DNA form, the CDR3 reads TGTGCCAGCAGCTTAGAAGCGAAATACTCCTACGAGCAGTACTTC.

CDR3 region: CASSFLQLNSPLHF. Here the CDR3 DNA reads TGTGCCAGCAGTTTCTTACAGCTCAATTCACCCCTCCACTTT. V usage is TRBV28 and J usage is TRBJ1-6; D call uncertain. The CDR3 runs 14 residues. CDR1 is MDHEN, CDR2 SYDVKM, per germline. Trimming shortened V by 3 bases and J by 7 bases, and 10 bases separated the two germline ends.

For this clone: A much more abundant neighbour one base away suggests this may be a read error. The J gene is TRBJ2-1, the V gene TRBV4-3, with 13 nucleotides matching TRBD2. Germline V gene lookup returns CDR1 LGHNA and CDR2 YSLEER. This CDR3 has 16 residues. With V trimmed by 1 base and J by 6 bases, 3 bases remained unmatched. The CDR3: CASSQGTSGSGNEQFF. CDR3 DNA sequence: TGCGCCAGCAGCCAAGGGACTAGCGGGAGTGGCAATGAGCAGTTCTTC.

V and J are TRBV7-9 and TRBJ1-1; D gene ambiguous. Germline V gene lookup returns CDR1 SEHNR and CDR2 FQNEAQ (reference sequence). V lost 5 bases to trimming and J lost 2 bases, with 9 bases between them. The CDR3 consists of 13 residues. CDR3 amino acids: CASSLPGNTEAFF. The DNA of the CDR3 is TGTGCCAGCAGCCTCCCAGGTAACACTGAAGCTTTCTTT.